This T cell receptor (beta chain) was recovered during a study of monozygotic twins with inflammatory bowel disease. CDR1 is SGHRS and CDR2 is YFSETQ in the germline V gene. This CDR3 is built from 14 residues. Each of the TCR libraries took around 3.5 ug of total RNA. TCRdb reprocessed the 5' RACE reads and keeps a single row for each CDR3 protein, giving no DNA. Its listing shows 88,000 or so distinct CDR3 sequences. The material sequenced was blood. The clonotype was recovered from a human donor with ulcerative colitis or Crohn's disease, or a healthy co-twin of an affected twin (not recorded which). The V gene is TRBV5-1, the J gene TRBJ1-1; there is no DNA to check the TCRdb D call of TRBD1. CDR3: CASSFTGGRTEAFF.